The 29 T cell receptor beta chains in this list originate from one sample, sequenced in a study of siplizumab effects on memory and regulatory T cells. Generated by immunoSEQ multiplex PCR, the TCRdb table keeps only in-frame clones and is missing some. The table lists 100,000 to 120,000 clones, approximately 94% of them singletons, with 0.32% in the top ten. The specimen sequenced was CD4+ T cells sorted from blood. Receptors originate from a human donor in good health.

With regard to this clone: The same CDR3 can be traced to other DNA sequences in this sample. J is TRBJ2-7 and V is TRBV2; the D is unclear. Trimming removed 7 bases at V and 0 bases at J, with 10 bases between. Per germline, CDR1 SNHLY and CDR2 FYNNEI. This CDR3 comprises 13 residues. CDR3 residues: CASTRPSSYEQYF. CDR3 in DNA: TGTGCCAGCACCAGGCCCAGCTCCTACGAGCAGTACTTC.

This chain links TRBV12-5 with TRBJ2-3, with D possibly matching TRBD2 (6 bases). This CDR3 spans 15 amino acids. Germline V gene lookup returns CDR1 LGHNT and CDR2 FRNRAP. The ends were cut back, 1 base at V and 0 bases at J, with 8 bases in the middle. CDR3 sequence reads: CASGLDGRSTDTQYF. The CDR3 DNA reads TGTGCTAGTGGTTTGGACGGGAGAAGCACAGATACGCAGTATTTT.

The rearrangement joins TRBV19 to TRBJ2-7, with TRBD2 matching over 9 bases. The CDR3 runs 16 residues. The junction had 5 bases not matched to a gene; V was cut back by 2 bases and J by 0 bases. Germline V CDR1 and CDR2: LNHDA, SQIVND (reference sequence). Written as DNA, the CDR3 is TGTGCCAGTAGTATATCCGGGACTAGCATCTCCTACGAGCAGTACTTC. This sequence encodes CASSISGTSISYEQYF.

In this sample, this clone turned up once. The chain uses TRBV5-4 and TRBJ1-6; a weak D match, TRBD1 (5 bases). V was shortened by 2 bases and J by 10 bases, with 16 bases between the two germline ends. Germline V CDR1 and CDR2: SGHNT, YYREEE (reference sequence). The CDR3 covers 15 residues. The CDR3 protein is CASSFRTGPGSPLHF. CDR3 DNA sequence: TGTGCCAGCAGCTTCCGTACGGGCCCAGGGTCACCCCTCCACTTT.

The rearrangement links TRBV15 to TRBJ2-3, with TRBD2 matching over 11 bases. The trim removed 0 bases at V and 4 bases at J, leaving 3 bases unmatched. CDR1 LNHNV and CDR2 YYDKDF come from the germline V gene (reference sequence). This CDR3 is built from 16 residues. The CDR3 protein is CATSRELAGAADTQYF. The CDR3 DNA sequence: TGTGCCACCAGCAGAGAACTAGCGGGAGCGGCAGATACGCAGTATTTT.

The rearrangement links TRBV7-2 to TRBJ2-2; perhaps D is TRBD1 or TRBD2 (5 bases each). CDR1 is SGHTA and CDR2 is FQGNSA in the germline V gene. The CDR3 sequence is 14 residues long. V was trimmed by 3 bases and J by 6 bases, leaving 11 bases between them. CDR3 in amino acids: CASSFGWGSGELFF. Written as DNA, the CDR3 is TGTGCCAGCAGCTTCGGGTGGGGGTCCGGGGAGCTGTTTTTT. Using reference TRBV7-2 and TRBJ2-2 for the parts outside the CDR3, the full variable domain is GAGVSQSPSNKVTEKGKDVELRCDPISGHTALYWYRQSLGQGLEFLIYFQGNSAPDKSGLPSDRFSAERTGGSVSTLTIQRTQQEDSAVYLCASSFGWGSGELFFGEGSRLTVL.

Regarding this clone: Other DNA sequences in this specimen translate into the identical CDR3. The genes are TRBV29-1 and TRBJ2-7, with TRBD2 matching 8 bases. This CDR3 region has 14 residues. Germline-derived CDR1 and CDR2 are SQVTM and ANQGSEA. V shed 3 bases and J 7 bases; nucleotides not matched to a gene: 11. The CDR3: CSVEGPGGRGEQYF. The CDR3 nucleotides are TGCAGCGTTGAGGGACCGGGGGGGCGGGGAGAGCAGTACTTC.

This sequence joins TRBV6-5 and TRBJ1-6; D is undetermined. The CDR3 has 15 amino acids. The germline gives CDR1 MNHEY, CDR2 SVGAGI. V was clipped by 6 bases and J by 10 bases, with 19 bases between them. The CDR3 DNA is TGTGCCAGCAGCAAAATCTTATCTACTAACTCACCCCTCCACTTT. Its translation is CASSKILSTNSPLHF.

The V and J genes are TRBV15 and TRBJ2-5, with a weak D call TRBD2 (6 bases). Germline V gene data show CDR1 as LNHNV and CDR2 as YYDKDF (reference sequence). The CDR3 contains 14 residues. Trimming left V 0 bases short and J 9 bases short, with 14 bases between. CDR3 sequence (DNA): TGTGCCACCAGCAGAGATATCGGGGGACGGTCCCAGTACTTC. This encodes CATSRDIGGRSQYF. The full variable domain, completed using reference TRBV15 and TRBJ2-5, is DAMVIQNPRYQVTQFGKPVTLSCSQTLNHNVMYWYQQKSSQAPKLLFHYYDKDFNNEADTPDNFQSRRPNTSFCFLDIRSPGLGDTAMYLCATSRDIGGRSQYFGPGTRLLVL.

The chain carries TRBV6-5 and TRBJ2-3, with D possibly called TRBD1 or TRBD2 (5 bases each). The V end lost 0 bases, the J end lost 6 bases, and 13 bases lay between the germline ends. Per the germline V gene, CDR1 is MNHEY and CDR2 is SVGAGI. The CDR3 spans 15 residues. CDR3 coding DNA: TGTGCCAGCAGTTACTCCGGGACGGCACCCGATACGCAGTATTTT. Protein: CASSYSGTAPDTQYF.

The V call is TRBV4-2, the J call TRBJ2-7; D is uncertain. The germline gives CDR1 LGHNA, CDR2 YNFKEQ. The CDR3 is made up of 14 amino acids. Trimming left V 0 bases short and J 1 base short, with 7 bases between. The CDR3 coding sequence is TGTGCCAGCAGCCAAGAGGCAGATTCCTACGAGCAGTACTTC. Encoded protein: CASSQEADSYEQYF.

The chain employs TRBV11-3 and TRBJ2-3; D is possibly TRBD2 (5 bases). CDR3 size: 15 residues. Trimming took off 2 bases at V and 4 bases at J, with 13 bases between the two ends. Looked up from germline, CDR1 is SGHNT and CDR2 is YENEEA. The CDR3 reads CASSLSPDGADTQYF. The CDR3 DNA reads TGTGCCAGCAGCTTATCTCCGGACGGGGCAGATACGCAGTATTTT.

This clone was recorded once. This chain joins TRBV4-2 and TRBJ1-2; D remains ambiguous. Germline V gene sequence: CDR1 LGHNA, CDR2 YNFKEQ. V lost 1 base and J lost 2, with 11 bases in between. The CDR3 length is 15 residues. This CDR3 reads CASSQGSPGNYGYTF. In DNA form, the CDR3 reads TGTGCCAGCAGCCAAGGCTCTCCGGGCAACTATGGCTACACCTTC.

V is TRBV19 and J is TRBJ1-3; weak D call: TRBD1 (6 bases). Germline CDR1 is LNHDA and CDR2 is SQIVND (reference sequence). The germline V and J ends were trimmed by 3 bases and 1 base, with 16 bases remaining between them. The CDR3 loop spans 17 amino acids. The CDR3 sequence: CASSIKRGTISGNTIYF. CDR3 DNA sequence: TGTGCCAGTAGTATCAAAAGGGGGACAATTTCTGGAAACACCATATATTTT.

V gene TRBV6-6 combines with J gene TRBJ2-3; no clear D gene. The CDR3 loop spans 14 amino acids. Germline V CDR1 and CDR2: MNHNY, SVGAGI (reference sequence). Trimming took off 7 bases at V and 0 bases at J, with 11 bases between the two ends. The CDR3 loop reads CASKGGVSTDTQYF. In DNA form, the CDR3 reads TGTGCCAGCAAGGGTGGGGTTAGCACAGATACGCAGTATTTT.

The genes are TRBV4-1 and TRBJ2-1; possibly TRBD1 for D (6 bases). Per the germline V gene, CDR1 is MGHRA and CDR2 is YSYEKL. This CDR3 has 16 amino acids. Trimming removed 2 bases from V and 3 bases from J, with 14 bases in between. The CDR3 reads CASSQRAGTYYNEQFF. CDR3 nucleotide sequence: TGCGCCAGCAGCCAAAGGGCCGGGACATACTACAATGAGCAGTTCTTC.

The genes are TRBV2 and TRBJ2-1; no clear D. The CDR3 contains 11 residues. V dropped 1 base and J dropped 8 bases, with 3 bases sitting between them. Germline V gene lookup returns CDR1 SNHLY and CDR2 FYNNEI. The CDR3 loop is CASSEEYEQFF. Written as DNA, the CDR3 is TGTGCCAGCAGTGAAGAATATGAGCAGTTCTTC.

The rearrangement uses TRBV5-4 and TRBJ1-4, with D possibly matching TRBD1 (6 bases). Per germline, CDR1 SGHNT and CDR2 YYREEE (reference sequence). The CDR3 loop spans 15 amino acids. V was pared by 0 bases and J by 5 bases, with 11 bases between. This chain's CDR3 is CASSLGGTMNEKLFF. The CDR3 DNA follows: TGTGCCAGCAGCTTGGGCGGGACAATGAATGAAAAACTGTTTTTT. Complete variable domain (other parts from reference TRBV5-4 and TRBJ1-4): ETGVTQSPTHLIKTRGQQVTLRCSSQSGHNTVSWYQQALGQGPQFIFQYYREEENGRGNFPPRFSGLQFPNYSSELNVNALELDDSALYLCASSLGGTMNEKLFFGSGTQLSVL.

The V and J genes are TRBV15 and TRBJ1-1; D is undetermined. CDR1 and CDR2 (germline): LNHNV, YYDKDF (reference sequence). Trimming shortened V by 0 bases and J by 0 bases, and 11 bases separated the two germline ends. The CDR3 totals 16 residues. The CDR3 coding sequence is TGTGCCACCAGCAGAGATCAGGTGACGGTGAACACTGAAGCTTTCTTT. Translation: CATSRDQVTVNTEAFF.

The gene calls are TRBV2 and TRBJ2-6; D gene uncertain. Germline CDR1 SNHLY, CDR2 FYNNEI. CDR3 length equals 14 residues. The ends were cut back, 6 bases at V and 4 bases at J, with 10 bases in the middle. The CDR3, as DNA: TGTGCCAGCAGGAAGGGCTCCGGGGCCAACGTCCTGACTTTC. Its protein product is CASRKGSGANVLTF.

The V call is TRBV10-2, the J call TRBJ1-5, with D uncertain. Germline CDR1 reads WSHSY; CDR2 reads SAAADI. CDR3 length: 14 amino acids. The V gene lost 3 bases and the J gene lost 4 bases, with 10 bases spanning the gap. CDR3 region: CASSDRKANQPQHF. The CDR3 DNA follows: TGCGCCAGCAGTGATAGGAAGGCAAATCAGCCCCAGCATTTT.

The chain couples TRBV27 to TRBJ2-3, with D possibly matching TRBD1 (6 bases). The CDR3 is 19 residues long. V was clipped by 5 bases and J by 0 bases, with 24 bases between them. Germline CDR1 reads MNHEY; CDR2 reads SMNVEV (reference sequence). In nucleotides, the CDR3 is TGTGCCAGCAGTCTAATGACAGGAAAACCCACCTGGAGCACAGATACGCAGTATTTT. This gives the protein CASSLMTGKPTWSTDTQYF.

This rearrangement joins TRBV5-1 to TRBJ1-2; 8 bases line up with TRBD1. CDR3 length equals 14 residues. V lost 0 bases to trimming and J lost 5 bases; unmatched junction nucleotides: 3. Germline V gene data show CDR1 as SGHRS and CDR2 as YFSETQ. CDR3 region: CASSLGTGTYGYTF. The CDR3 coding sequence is TGCGCCAGCAGCTTGGGGACAGGGACTTATGGCTACACCTTC.

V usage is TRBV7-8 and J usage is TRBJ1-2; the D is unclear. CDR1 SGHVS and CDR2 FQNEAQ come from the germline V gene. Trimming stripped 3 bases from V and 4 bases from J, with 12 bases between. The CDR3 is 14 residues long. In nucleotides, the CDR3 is TGTGCCAGCAGCTTGAGACCTGAGGGCTATGGCTACACCTTC. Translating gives CASSLRPEGYGYTF.

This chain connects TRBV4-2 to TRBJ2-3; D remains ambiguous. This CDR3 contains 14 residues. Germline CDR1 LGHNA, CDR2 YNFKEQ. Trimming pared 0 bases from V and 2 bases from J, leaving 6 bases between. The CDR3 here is CASSQDLATDTQYF. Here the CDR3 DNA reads TGTGCCAGCAGCCAAGATCTGGCCACAGATACGCAGTATTTT.

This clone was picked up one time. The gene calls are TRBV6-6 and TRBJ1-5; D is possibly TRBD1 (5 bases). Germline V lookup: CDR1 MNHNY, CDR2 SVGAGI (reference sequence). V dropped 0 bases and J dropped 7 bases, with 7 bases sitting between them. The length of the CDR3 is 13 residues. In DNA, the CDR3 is TGTGCCAGCAGTTACTCGGGGCGACAGCCCCAGCATTTT. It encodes CASSYSGRQPQHF.

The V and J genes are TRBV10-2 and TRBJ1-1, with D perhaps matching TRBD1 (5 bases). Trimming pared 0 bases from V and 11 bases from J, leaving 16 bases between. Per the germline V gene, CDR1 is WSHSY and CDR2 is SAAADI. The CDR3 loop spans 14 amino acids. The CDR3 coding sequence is TGCGCCAGCAGTGAGTCGGGAGGGGCCCGAATGGCTTTCTTT. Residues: CASSESGGARMAFF.

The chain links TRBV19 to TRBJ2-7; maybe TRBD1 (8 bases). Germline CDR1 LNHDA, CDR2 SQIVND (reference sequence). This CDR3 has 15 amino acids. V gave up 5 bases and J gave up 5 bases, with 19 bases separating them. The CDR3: CASSSGQGGVHEQYF. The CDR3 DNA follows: TGTGCCAGTAGTTCAGGACAGGGAGGGGTCCACGAGCAGTACTTC.

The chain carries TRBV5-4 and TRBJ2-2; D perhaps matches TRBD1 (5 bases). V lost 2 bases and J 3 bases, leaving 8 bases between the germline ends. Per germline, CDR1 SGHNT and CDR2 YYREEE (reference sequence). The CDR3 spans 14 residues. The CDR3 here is CASSFPGYTGELFF. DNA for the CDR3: TGTGCCAGCAGCTTCCCAGGGTACACCGGGGAGCTGTTTTTT.